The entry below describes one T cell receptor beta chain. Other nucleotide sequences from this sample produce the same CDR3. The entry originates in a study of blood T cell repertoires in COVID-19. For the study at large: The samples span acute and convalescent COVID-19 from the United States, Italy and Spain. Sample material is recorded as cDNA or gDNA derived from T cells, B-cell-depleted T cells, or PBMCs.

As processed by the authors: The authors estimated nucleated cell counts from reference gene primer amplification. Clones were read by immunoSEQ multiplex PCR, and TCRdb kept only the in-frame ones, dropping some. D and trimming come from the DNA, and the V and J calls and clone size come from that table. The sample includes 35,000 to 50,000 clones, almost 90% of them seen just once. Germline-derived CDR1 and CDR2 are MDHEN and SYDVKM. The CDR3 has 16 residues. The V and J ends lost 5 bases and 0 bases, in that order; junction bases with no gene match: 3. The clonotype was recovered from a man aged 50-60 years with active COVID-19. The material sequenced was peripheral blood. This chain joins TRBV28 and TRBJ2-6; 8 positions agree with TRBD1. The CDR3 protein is CASSTGGSSGANVLTF. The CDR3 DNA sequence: TGTGCCAGCAGTACAGGGGGGAGCTCTGGGGCCAACGTCCTGACTTTC.